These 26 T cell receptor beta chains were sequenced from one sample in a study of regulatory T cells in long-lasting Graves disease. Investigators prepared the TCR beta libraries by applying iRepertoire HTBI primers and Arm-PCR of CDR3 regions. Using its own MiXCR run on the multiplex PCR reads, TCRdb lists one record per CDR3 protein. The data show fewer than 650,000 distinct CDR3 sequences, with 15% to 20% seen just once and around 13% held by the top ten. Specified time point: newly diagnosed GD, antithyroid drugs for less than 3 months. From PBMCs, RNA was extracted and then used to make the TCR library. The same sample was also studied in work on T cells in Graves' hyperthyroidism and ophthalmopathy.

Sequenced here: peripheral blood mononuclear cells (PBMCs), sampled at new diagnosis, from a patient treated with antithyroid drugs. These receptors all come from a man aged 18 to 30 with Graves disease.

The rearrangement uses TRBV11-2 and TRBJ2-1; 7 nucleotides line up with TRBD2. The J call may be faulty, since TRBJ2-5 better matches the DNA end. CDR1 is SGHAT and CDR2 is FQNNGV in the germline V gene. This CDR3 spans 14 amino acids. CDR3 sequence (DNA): TGTGCCAGCAGCCCCCTAGGCGGGAGCGAGACCCAGTACTTC. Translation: CASSPLGGSETQYF.

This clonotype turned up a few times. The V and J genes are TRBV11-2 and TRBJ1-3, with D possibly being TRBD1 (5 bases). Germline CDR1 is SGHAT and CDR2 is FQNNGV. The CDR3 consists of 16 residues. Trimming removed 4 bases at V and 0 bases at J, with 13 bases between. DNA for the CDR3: TGTGCCAGCAGCTCGCATCGGGGCCGCTCTGGAAACACCATATATTTT. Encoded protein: CASSSHRGRSGNTIYF.

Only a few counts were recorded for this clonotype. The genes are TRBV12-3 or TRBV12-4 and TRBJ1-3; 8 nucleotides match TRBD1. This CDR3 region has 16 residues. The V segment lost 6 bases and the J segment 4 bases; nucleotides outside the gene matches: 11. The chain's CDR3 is CASSSPSRTGGNTIYF. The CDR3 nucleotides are TGTGCCAGCAGCTCTCCATCCCGGACAGGGGGAAACACCATATATTTT.

This chain's CDR3 is CASSPSGGGELFF. CDR3 sequence (DNA): TGTGCCAGCAGCCCCTCGGGGGGCGGGGAGCTGTTTTTT. The rearrangement joins TRBV3-1 to TRBJ2-2; 7 bases match TRBD2. With 4 bases clipped from V and 7 bases from J, the junction kept 3 bases outside the gene matches. The CDR3 loop spans 13 amino acids. Germline values: CDR1 LGHDT, CDR2 YNNKEL (reference sequence). Full variable domain (outside the CDR3, taken from reference TRBV3-1 and TRBJ2-2): DTAVSQTPKYLVTQMGNDKSIKCEQNLGHDTMYWYKQDSKKFLKIMFSYNNKELIINETVPNRFSPKSPDKAHLNLHINSLELGDSAVYFCASSPSGGGELFFGEGSRLTVL.

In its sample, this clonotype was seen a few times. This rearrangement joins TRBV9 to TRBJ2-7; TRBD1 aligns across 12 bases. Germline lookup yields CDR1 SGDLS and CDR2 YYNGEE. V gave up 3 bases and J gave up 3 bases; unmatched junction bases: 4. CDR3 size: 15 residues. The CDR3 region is CASSAGQGANYEQYF. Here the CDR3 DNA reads TGTGCCAGCAGCGCGGGACAGGGGGCGAACTACGAGCAGTACTTC. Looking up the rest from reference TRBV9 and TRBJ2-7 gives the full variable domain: DSGVTQTPKHLITATGQRVTLRCSPRSGDLSVYWYQQSLDQGLQFLIQYYNGEERAKGNILERFSAQQFPDLHSELNLSSLELGDSALYFCASSAGQGANYEQYFGPGTRLTVT.

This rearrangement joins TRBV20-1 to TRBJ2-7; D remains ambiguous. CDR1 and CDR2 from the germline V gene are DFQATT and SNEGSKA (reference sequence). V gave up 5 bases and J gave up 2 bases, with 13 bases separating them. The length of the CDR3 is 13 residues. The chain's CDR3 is CSARRLDAYEQYF. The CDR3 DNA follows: TGCAGTGCTCGGAGACTTGACGCCTACGAGCAGTACTTC.

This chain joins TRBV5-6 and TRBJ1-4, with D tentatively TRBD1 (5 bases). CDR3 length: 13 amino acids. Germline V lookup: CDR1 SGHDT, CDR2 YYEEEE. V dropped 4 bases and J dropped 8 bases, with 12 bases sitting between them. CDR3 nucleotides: TGTGCCAGCAGCATTGGGGCGGGGGAAAAACTGTTTTTT. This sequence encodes CASSIGAGEKLFF. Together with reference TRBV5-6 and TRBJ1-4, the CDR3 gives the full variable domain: DAGVTQSPTHLIKTRGQQVTLRCSPKSGHDTVSWYQQALGQGPQFIFQYYEEEERQRGNFPDRFSGHQFPNYSSELNVNALLLGDSALYLCASSIGAGEKLFFGSGTQLSVL.

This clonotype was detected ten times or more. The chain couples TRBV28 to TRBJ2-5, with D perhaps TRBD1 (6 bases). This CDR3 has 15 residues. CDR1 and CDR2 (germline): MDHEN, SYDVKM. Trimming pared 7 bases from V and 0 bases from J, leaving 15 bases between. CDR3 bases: TGTGCCAGCACCCGGGCAGGGGAGTACCAAGAGACCCAGTACTTC. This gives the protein CASTRAGEYQETQYF. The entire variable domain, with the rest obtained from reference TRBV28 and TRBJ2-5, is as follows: DVKVTQSSRYLVKRTGEKVFLECVQDMDHENMFWYRQDPGLGLRLIYFSYDVKMKEKGDIPEGYSVSREKKERFSLILESASTNQTSMYLCASTRAGEYQETQYFGPGTRLLVL.

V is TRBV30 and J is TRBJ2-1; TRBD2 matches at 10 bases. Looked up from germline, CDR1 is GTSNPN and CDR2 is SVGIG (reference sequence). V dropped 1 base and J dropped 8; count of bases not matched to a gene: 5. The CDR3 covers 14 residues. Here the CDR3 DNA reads TGTGCCTGGAGTGGCCTAGCGGGAGTGCATGAGCAGTTCTTC. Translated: CAWSGLAGVHEQFF.

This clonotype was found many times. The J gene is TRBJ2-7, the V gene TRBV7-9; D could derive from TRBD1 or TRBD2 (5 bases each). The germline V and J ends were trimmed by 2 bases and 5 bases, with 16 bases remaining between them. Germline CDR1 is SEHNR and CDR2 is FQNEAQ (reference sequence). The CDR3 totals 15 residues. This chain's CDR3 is CASSLLGERANEQYF. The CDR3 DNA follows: TGTGCCAGCAGCTTATTGGGGGAGAGGGCCAACGAGCAGTACTTC.

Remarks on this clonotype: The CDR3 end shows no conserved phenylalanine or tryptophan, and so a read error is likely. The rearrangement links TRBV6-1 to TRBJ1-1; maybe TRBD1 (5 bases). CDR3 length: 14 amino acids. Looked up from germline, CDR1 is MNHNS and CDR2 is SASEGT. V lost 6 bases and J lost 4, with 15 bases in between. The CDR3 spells CASSEQVRGTEAFL. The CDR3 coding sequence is TGTGCCAGCAGCGAACAGGTTCGAGGCACTGAAGCTTTCCTT.

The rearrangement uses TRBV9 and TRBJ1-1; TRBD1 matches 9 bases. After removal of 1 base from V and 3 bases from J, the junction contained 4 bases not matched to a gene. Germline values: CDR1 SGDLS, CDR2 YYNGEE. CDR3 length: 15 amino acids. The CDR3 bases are TGTGCCAGCAGCGTAACAGGGGGCAGCGACACTGAAGCTTTCTTT. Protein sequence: CASSVTGGSDTEAFF.

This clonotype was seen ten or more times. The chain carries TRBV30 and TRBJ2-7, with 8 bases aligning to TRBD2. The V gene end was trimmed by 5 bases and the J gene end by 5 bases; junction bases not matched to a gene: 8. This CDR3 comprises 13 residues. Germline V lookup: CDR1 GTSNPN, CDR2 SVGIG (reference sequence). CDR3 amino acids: CAWCPAGVHEQYF. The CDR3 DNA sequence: TGTGCCTGGTGTCCAGCGGGAGTCCACGAGCAGTACTTC.

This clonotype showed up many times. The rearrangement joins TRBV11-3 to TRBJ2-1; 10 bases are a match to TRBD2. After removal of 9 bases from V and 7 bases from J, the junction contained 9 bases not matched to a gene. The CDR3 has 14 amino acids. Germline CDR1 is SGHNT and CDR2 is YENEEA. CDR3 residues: CASQAGGPSNEQFF. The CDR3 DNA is TGTGCCAGTCAAGCGGGAGGGCCTTCTAATGAGCAGTTCTTC.

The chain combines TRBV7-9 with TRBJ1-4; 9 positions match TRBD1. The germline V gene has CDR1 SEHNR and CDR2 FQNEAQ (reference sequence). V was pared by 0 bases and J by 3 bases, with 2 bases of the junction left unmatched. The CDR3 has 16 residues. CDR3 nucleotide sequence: TGTGCCAGCAGCTTAGCGACAGGGGGAGCTAATGAAAAACTGTTTTTT. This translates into CASSLATGGANEKLFF.

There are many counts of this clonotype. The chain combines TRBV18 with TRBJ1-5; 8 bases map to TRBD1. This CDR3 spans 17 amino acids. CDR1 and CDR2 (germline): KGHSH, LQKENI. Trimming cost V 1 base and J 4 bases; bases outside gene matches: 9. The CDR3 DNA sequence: TGTGCCAGCTCACCACTGGGCCAGGGGGCGCGTAATCAGCCCCAGCATTTT. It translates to CASSPLGQGARNQPQHF. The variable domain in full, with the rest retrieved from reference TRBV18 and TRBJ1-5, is NAGVMQNPRHLVRRRGQEARLRCSPMKGHSHVYWYRQLPEEGLKFMVYLQKENIIDESGMPKERFSAEFPKEGPSILRIQQVVRGDSAAYFCASSPLGQGARNQPQHFGDGTRLSIL.

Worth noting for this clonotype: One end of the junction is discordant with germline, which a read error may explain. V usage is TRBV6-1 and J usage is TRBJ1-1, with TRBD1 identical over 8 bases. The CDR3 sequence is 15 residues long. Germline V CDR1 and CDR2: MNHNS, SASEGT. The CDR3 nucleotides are TGTGCCAGCAGCAGACAGGGGAAGAAGCACACTGAAGCTCTCTTT. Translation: CASSRQGKKHTEALF.

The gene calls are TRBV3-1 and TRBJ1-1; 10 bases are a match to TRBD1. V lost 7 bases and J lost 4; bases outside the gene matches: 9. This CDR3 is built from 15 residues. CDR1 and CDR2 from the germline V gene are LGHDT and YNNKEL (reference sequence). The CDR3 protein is CASISTGTGATEAFF. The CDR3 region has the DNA TGTGCCAGCATCTCAACCGGGACAGGGGCCACTGAAGCTTTCTTT.

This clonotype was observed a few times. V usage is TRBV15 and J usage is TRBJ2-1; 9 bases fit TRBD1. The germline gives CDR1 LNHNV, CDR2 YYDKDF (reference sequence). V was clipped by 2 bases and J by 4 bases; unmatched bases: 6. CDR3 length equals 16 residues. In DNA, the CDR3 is TGTGCCACCAGCAGACCAACGGGACAGGGATACAATGAGCAGTTCTTC. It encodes CATSRPTGQGYNEQFF.

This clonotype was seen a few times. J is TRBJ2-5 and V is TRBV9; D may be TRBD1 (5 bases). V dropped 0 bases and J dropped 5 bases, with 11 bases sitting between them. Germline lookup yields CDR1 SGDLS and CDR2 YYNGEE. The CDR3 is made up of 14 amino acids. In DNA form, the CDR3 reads TGTGCCAGCAGCGTAGCGACAGCTCGGGAGACCCAGTACTTC. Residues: CASSVATARETQYF. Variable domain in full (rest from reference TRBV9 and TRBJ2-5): DSGVTQTPKHLITATGQRVTLRCSPRSGDLSVYWYQQSLDQGLQFLIQYYNGEERAKGNILERFSAQQFPDLHSELNLSSLELGDSALYFCASSVATARETQYFGPGTRLLVL.

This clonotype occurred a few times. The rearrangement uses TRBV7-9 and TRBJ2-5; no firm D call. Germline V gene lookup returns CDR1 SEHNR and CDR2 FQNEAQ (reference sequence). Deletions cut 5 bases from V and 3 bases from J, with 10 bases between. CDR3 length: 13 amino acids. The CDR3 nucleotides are TGTGCCAGCAGCCCAGACATCGAAGAGACCCAGTACTTC. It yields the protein CASSPDIEETQYF.

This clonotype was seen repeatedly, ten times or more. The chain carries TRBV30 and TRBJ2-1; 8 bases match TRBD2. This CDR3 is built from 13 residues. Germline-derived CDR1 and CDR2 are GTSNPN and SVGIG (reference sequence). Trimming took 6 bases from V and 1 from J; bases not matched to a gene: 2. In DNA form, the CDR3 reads TGTGCCTGTCCGGGGGGGTCCTACAATGAGCAGTTCTTC. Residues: CACPGGSYNEQFF.

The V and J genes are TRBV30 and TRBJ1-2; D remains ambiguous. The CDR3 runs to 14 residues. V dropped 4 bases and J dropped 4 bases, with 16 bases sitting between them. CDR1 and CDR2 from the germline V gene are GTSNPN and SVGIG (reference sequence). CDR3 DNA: TGTGCCTGGACCCCCGTCGGCAGCGGCTATGGCTACACCTTC. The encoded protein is CAWTPVGSGYGYTF.

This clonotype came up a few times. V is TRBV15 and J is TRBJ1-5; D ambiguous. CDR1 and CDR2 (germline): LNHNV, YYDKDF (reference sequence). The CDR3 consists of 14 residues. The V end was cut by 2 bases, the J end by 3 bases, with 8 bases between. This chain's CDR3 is CATSRRELNQPQHF. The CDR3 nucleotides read TGTGCCACCAGCAGAAGGGAACTCAATCAGCCCCAGCATTTT.

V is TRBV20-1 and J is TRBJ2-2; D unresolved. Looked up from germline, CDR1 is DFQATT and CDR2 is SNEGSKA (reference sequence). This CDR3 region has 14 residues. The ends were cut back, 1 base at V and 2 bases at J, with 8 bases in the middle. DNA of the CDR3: TGCAGTGCTAGAGGTCAGACAAACACCGGGGAGCTGTTTTTT. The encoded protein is CSARGQTNTGELFF.

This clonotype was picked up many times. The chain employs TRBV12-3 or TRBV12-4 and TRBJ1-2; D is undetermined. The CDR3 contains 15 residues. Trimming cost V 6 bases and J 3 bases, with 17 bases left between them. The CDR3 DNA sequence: TGTGCCAGCAGCCACGCTTGGCAGAACGACTATGGCTACACCTTC. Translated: CASSHAWQNDYGYTF.